In this sample, the clone carrying this TCR beta chain turned up once. Original processing methods: Using reference gene primer amplification, nucleated cell counts were estimated. Method: immunoSEQ multiplex PCR; TCRdb's copy keeps in-frame clones and lacks some. V, J and clone size were drawn from that table, and D and trimming were deduced from the DNA. This table has more than 100,000 clones, roughly 87% appearing once. This CDR3 contains 17 residues. Germline V CDR1 and CDR2: MGHDK, SYGVNS. V dropped 0 bases and J dropped 4 bases, with 17 bases sitting between them. This record comes from a study of blood T cell repertoires in COVID-19. Study overall: Material from acute and convalescent COVID-19 was sourced from the United States, Italy and Spain. Sample material is recorded as cDNA or gDNA derived from T cells, B-cell-depleted T cells, or PBMCs.

The sequence was obtained from a man between 45 and 60 years old in a cohort sampled during active COVID-19. The sequenced sample consisted of peripheral blood. The rearrangement joins TRBV25-1 to TRBJ2-3; D remains ambiguous. The CDR3 reads CASSEYYSADGSDTQYF. The CDR3 DNA reads as TGTGCCAGCAGTGAATACTATTCTGCGGATGGGTCAGATACGCAGTATTTT.